This T cell receptor (beta chain) emerged from a study of blood T cell repertoires in COVID-19. V shed 0 bases, J shed 4 bases, and the junction held 16 bases outside the gene matches. CDR3 length: 20 residues. Germline CDR1 and CDR2: MNHEY and SMNVEV (reference sequence). The method was immunoSEQ multiplex PCR; TCRdb's version includes in-frame clones alone and lacks a portion of them. The table shows about 400,000 clones, with about 90% occurring only once. Sequencing was done on a sample of PBMCs or T cells enriched from blood (not recorded which). The chain links TRBV27 to TRBJ2-1; 9 nucleotides match TRBD2. The source of this sequence is a woman aged 25 to 39 who had recovered from COVID-19. The CDR3 here is CASSLSNPASLAGTYNEQFF. The CDR3 coding sequence is TGTGCCAGCAGTTTATCCAACCCTGCCTCCCTAGCGGGAACTTACAATGAGCAGTTCTTC.